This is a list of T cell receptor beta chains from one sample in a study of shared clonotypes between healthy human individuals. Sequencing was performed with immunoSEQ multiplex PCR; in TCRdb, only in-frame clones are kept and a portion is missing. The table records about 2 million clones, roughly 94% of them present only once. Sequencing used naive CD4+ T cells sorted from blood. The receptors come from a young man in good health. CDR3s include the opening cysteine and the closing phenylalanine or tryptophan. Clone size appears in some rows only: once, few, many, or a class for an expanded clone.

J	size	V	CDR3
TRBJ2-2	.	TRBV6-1	CASSEGQGTGELFF
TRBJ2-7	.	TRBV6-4	CASSVTGGREQYF
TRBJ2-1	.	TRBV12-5	CASGFLAGENEQFF
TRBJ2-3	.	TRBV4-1	CASSQDPTSTDTQYF
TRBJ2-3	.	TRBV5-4	CASSFPGSQATDTQYF
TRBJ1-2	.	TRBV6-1	CASRDGGRRTYGYTF
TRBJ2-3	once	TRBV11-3	CASSYRSSTDTQYF
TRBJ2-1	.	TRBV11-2	CASSLGEVGEQFF
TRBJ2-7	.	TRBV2	CASSVSGTGGYEQYF
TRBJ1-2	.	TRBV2	CASQRVEQSYTF
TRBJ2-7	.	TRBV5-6	CASSLTRYEQYF
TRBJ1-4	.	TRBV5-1	CASSSDRGVDEKLFF
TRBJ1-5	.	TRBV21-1	CASSKDRQGWGIGNQPQHF
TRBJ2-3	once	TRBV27	CASSSRGQDTQYF
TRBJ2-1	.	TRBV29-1	CSVERRLAGDFEQFF
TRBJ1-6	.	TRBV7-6	CASSLEGTAPSPLHF
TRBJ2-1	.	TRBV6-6	CASGRSWLNEQFF
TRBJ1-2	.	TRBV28	CAITENYGYTF
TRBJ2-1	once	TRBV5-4	CASSLVGEQFF
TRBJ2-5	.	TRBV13	CASSPRLAGETQYF
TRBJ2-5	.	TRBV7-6	CASRYGTQETQYF
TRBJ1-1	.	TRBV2	CASSEEGTEAFF
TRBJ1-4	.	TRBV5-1	CASTRGAGEKLFF
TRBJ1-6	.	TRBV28	CASSPDFGDNSPLHF
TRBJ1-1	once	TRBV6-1	CASTRQLNTEAFF
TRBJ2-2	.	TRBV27	CASKGAGTGELFF
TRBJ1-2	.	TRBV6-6	CASSLDSLYGYTF
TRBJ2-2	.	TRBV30	CAWNVRQNTGELFF
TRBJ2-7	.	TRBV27	CASSPRTGSEQYF
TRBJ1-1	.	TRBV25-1	CASSEFNRGPTEAFF
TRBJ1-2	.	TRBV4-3	CASSHGTSEGYGYTF
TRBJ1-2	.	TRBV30	CAWSVRTGANYGYTF
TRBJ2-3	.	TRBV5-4	CASSYRPAERADTQYF
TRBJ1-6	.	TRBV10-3	CAIRGGQGNSPLHF
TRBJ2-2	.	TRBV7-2	CASSSTGITGELFF
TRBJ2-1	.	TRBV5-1	CASSLPSGMSYNEQFF
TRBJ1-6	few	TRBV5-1	CASSPSGADNSPLHF